This is a list of T cell receptor beta chains from one sample in a study of T cells in Graves' hyperthyroidism and ophthalmopathy. One entry per CDR3 protein results from TCRdb running MiXCR on the multiplex PCR reads. The sample yields over 200,000 distinct CDR3 sequences, roughly 15% seen once. Sample: blood. The origin of the receptors is a woman in her thirties or forties with Graves' hyperthyroidism that later progressed to Graves' ophthalmopathy. CDR3s include the opening cysteine and the closing phenylalanine or tryptophan. The order of the fields is clone size, V gene, J gene, D gene, CDR3 length, CDR3 DNA, CDR3 protein. The D gene is left open where the match is weak. Expanded clones are given a class, and other clones once, few, many or no size at all.

many,TRBV9,TRBJ2-5,TRBD1,15,TGTGCCAGCAGCTTTGGGGACAGGGGATGGGAGACCCAGTACTTC,CASSFGDRGWETQYF
many,TRBV4-1,TRBJ2-7,.,14,TGCGCCAGCAGCCAAGTGGACGGACCCTACGAGCAGTACTTC,CASSQVDGPYEQYF
many,TRBV20-1,TRBJ2-1,TRBD2,15,TGCAGTGCTAGAGATCTCGGACTAGGTGGGGATGAGCAGTTCTTC,CSARDLGLGGDEQFF
.,TRBV9,TRBJ1-2,.,15,TGTGCCAGCAGCGTGTCTAGTGGGGCTGCCTATGGCTACACCTTC,CASSVSSGAAYGYTF
many,TRBV6-5,TRBJ1-2,TRBD1,18,TGTGCCAGCAGTTACTCGGTAGCAGGGACAGGGATGAACTATGGCTACACCTTC,CASSYSVAGTGMNYGYTF
.,TRBV4-1,TRBJ2-1,.,14,TGCGCCAGCAGCCAGACTAGTAATCTCGATGAGCAGTTCTTC,CASSQTSNLDEQFF
many,TRBV11-2,TRBJ2-5,TRBD1,14,TGTGCCAGCAGCCTCGAACCGGGACAGGGAGGGGCGTACTTC,CASSLEPGQGGAYF
many,TRBV19,TRBJ2-2,TRBD1,14,TGTGCCAGCCACAGGGGGGTGGAAACCGGGGAGCTGTTTTTT,CASHRGVETGELFF
many,TRBV28,TRBJ2-2,TRBD1,15,TGTGCCAGCAGTTTAGGGCAGGGGGTCACCGGGGAGCTGTTTTTT,CASSLGQGVTGELFF
.,TRBV6-9,TRBJ2-2,.,16,TGTGCCAGCAGTTACCCCCGGGGCGCGAACACCGGGGAGCTGTTTTTT,CASSYPRGANTGELFF
.,TRBV6-1,TRBJ2-2,.,17,TGTGCCAGCAGTGAAAGTCGACTAGTTACAATTCCCGGGGAGCTGTTTTTT,CASSESRLVTIPGELFF
many,TRBV12-3/TRBV12-4,TRBJ2-5,.,13,TGTGCCAGCAGCCGGACCAGGTGGGAGACCCAGTACTTC,CASSRTRWETQYF
.,TRBV4-1,TRBJ2-3,TRBD2,21,TGCGCCAGCAGCCAAGATCAGCTTAGCGGGAGGTCTCCTCGGGGCACAGATACGCAGTATTTT,CASSQDQLSGRSPRGTDTQYF
many,TRBV6-2/TRBV6-3,TRBJ2-2,.,16,TGTGCCAGCATCGGGACTCCTCTTGTTCACACCGGGGAGCTGTTTTTT,CASIGTPLVHTGELFF
many,TRBV2,TRBJ2-5,.,16,TGTGCCAGCAGTGGATCCGGGCCTATGCGGATGGAGACCCAGTACTTC,CASSGSGPMRMETQYF
many,TRBV28,TRBJ2-5,.,18,TGTGCCAGCTCGGACAGGGAGGGTAGTGGGCTTCGGTTAGAGACCCAGTACTTC,CASSDREGSGLRLETQYF
many,TRBV28,TRBJ2-3,TRBD1,14,TGTGCCAGCTGTCAAAGGACAGGGCTATATACGCAGTATTTT,CASCQRTGLYTQYF
many,TRBV4-1,TRBJ2-7,.,14,TGCGCCAGCAGCCAGCAAGCCCTCTCCTACGAGCAGTACTTC,CASSQQALSYEQYF
many,TRBV12-3/TRBV12-4,TRBJ1-2,TRBD1,14,TGTGCCAGCAACCGGGACAGAGCTAACTATGGCTACACCTTC,CASNRDRANYGYTF
.,TRBV3-1,TRBJ2-1,TRBD1,15,TGTGCCAGCAGCCGAGGGACAGCTTCCTACAATGAGCAGTTCTTC,CASSRGTASYNEQFF
many,TRBV30,TRBJ1-2,.,11,TGTGCCTGGACAGGAAACTATGGCTACACCTTC,CAWTGNYGYTF
many,TRBV28,TRBJ2-5,TRBD1,14,TGTGCCAGCAGTTCAGGACAGGGGAGAGAGACCCAGTACTTC,CASSSGQGRETQYF
.,TRBV7-2,TRBJ2-3,TRBD2,15,TGTGCCAGCAGCTTTAGCGGGACTAGCACAGATACGCAGTATTTT,CASSFSGTSTDTQYF
many,TRBV9,TRBJ2-1,TRBD2,17,TGTGCCAGCAGCGTTCAGGTAGCAGCGGGAGGCCACAATGAGCAGTTCTTC,CASSVQVAAGGHNEQFF
many,TRBV2,TRBJ2-1,.,18,TGTGCCAGCAGTGAAGCAGATCCAGAGGGCTTCTCCTACAATGAGCAGTTCTTC,CASSEADPEGFSYNEQFF
many,TRBV2,TRBJ2-3,.,17,TGTGCCAGCAGCCAAACCCGGGCCCCGTCAAGGACAGATACGCAGTATTTT,CASSQTRAPSRTDTQYF
many,TRBV20-1,TRBJ2-7,TRBD1,15,TGCAGTGCTAGAGATCGACAGGGGGTGAGGTACGAGCAGTACTTC,CSARDRQGVRYEQYF
many,TRBV3-1,TRBJ2-1,.,14,TGTGCCAGCAGCCAAGGACTTGAGTACAATGAGCAGTTCTTC,CASSQGLEYNEQFF
many,TRBV7-6,TRBJ2-5,.,14,TGTGCCAGCAGCTACAACAGGGGAGGGGAGACCCAGTACTTC,CASSYNRGGETQYF
.,TRBV6-2/TRBV6-3,TRBJ1-4,.,15,TGTGCCAGCAGTTACGGAGACGGCTTACGTGAAAAACTGTTTTTT,CASSYGDGLREKLFF
.,TRBV6-1,TRBJ2-7,TRBD1,15,TGTGCCAGCAGCAACTGGGACAGGGGATCTGGCGAGCAGTACTTC,CASSNWDRGSGEQYF
many,TRBV20-1,TRBJ1-1,.,16,TGCAGTGCTTACCCTAGACAGGACCGTATGAACACTGAAGCTTTCTTT,CSAYPRQDRMNTEAFF
.,TRBV19,TRBJ2-1,.,15,TGTGCCAGTAGTATACGCAGGGCCCTTTACAATGAGCAGTTCTTC,CASSIRRALYNEQFF
many,TRBV7-3,TRBJ2-1,.,15,TGTGCCAGCAGCTTACGGCGGGGTTTCCCATTCGAGCAGTTCTTC,CASSLRRGFPFEQFF
few,TRBV27,TRBJ1-1,.,14,TGTGCCAGCAGTTTCTACGAGATGGGCACTGAAGCTTTCTTT,CASSFYEMGTEAFF
.,TRBV3-1,TRBJ1-2,.,14,TGTGCCAGCAGGCAGCTCTCGGGCCATTATGGCTACACCTTC,CASRQLSGHYGYTF
.,TRBV13,TRBJ1-2,TRBD1,15,TGTGCCAGCAGCGCCCGGGACAGGGGCCTCTATGGCTACACCTTC,CASSARDRGLYGYTF
many,TRBV3-1,TRBJ2-2,.,14,TGTGCCAGCAGGCCTTTACACACCACCGGGGAGCTGTTTTTT,CASRPLHTTGELFF
.,TRBV19,TRBJ1-6,.,17,TGTGCCAGTAGTATTCTGGGAGGGAACTCCTATAATTCACCCCTCCACTTT,CASSILGGNSYNSPLHF
many,TRBV29-1,TRBJ1-1,TRBD1,13,TGCAGCGTACAGGGGAATGGGAACACTGAAGCTTTCTTT,CSVQGNGNTEAFF
many,TRBV28,TRBJ1-6,.,14,TGTGCCAGCAGTTTCCATACGGCGGCTTCACCCCTCCACTTT,CASSFHTAASPLHF
many,TRBV5-1,TRBJ2-3,.,14,TGCGCCAGCAGCTTGTGGACAGGCACAGATACGCAGTATTTT,CASSLWTGTDTQYF
many,TRBV7-9,TRBJ1-2,.,10,TGTGCCAGCAGCTTAGATGGCTACACCTTC,CASSLDGYTF
.,TRBV11-2,TRBJ2-3,.,15,TGTGCCAACAGCCCCCTTCTGGGGACTGGAGATACGCAGTATTTT,CANSPLLGTGDTQYF
many,TRBV27,TRBJ2-7,TRBD2,17,TGTGCCAGCAGTTTATTTGGGAGGGCGGGGAGCTCCTACGAGCAGTACTTC,CASSLFGRAGSSYEQYF
.,TRBV10-3,TRBJ2-7,TRBD2,14,TGTGCCGCGAGGACTAGTACAGGCTCCTACGAGCAGTACTTC,CAARTSTGSYEQYF
.,TRBV20-1,TRBJ1-6,.,15,TGCGGTGCTCCCGGGCCCTCCTCCTATAATTCACCCCTCCACTTT,CGAPGPSSYNSPLHF
many,TRBV27,TRBJ1-1,.,14,TGTGCCAGCAGTTATGACAGGAAGAACACTGAAGCTTTCTTT,CASSYDRKNTEAFF
many,TRBV30,TRBJ2-1,.,12,TGTGCCTGTTCGAGGACATACAATGAGCAGTTCTTC,CACSRTYNEQFF
many,TRBV20-1,TRBJ2-5,TRBD1,18,TGCAGTGCTAGTGGGCAGGGGGTGGTTTTTTCTCGCCTAGAGACCCAGTACTTC,CSASGQGVVFSRLETQYF
many,TRBV7-9,TRBJ2-1,.,16,TGTGCCAGCAACCACGGGGCCGATAGCTCCTACAATGAGCAGTTCTTC,CASNHGADSSYNEQFF
many,TRBV20-1,TRBJ2-1,TRBD2,15,TGCAGTGCTAGAGCCGGACTAGCGGTCTACAATGAGCAGTTCTTC,CSARAGLAVYNEQFF
many,TRBV19,TRBJ2-7,.,13,TGTGCCAGTAGTTGGGGGGGGCGAAACGAGCAGTACTTC,CASSWGGRNEQYF
many,TRBV5-1,TRBJ2-3,TRBD2,14,TGTGCCAGCAGTTTAGCGGGAGGGACAGATACGCAGTATTTT,CASSLAGGTDTQYF